The 17 T cell receptor beta chains below all came from one sample that was sequenced in a study of beta chain features in type 1 diabetes. Whole-study results and caveats: Shorter TCRB CDR3s, moderately but significantly so, were found in Type 1 diabetes patients in all four CD4+ subsets.

Their cognate antigens are unknown. Expressed TCRB transcripts got sequenced, as all isolated RNA was reverse transcribed. Clones were sequenced by immunoSEQ multiplex PCR, and TCRdb holds only the in-frame ones, with some missing. The repertoire consists of around 120,000 clones, with around 16% occurring once and the leading ten covering around 2.5%. The material sequenced was central memory CD4+ T cells from blood. The receptors here all came from a man aged 18-30 years with type 1 diabetes.

This clone appeared a single time. The rearrangement joins TRBV7-2 to TRBJ2-7, with a tentative D call TRBD2 (6 bases). Germline CDR1 and CDR2: SGHTA and FQGNSA. Trimming pared 0 bases from V and 9 bases from J, leaving 18 bases between. This CDR3 has 15 amino acids. The CDR3 bases are TGTGCCAGCAGCTTAGCGGCAGGGAGGAGAAACGGGCAGTACTTC. This sequence encodes CASSLAAGRRNGQYF. The full variable domain, its missing parts supplied by reference TRBV7-2 and TRBJ2-7, is GAGVSQSPSNKVTEKGKDVELRCDPISGHTALYWYRQSLGQGLEFLIYFQGNSAPDKSGLPSDRFSAERTGGSVSTLTIQRTQQEDSAVYLCASSLAAGRRNGQYFGPGTRLTVT.

Comments on this clone: Other DNA sequences in the same sample also yield this CDR3. This chain connects TRBV7-2 to TRBJ2-5; D ambiguous. Trimming removed 4 bases from V and 5 bases from J, with 8 bases in between. This CDR3 contains 12 residues. In germline, CDR1 is SGHTA, CDR2 FQGNSA. The DNA of the CDR3 is TGTGCCAGCAGCTCCTCCAGGGAGACCCAGTACTTC. It translates to CASSSSRETQYF. The full variable domain, rest sourced from reference TRBV7-2 and TRBJ2-5, is GAGVSQSPSNKVTEKGKDVELRCDPISGHTALYWYRQSLGQGLEFLIYFQGNSAPDKSGLPSDRFSAERTGGSVSTLTIQRTQQEDSAVYLCASSSSRETQYFGPGTRLLVL.

This clone was counted between two and nine times. The rearrangement joins TRBV2 to TRBJ2-5; D is ambiguous. The germline V gene encodes CDR1 SNHLY and CDR2 FYNNEI. V gave up 5 bases and J gave up 4 bases, with 11 bases separating them. The length of the CDR3 is 13 residues. The CDR3 spells CASSFGPRETQYF. The CDR3 nucleotides read TGTGCCAGCAGTTTCGGGCCGAGAGAGACCCAGTACTTC.

This chain uses TRBV11-2 with TRBJ2-3; D is possibly TRBD1 or TRBD2 (5 bases each). Germline CDR1 and CDR2: SGHAT and FQNNGV. V was cut by 8 bases and J by 8 bases, with 17 bases left in between. The CDR3 contains 13 residues. The CDR3 region has the DNA TGTGCCAGCTCCCGGGGCAGCAGGATTACGCAGTATTTT. The encoded protein is CASSRGSRITQYF.

The rearrangement joins TRBV2 to TRBJ1-3; D is unclear. V was pared by 6 bases and J by 3 bases, with 12 bases between. The CDR3 loop spans 14 amino acids. CDR1 is SNHLY, CDR2 FYNNEI, per germline. CDR3 residues: CASRETVNGNTIYF. CDR3 DNA: TGTGCCAGCAGGGAGACGGTCAATGGAAACACCATATATTTT.

V is TRBV20-1 and J is TRBJ2-3; D remains unclear. V was clipped by 6 bases and J by 3 bases, with 7 bases between them. Germline CDR1 is DFQATT and CDR2 is SNEGSKA (reference sequence). This CDR3 comprises 11 residues. CDR3 sequence reads: CSAYRTDTQYF. In nucleotides, the CDR3 is TGCAGTGCGTATAGGACAGATACGCAGTATTTT.

This clone was recorded many times. The chain joins TRBV27 to TRBJ2-2, with 9 nucleotides matching TRBD1. V was pared by 5 bases and J by 6 bases, with 7 bases of the junction left unmatched. Germline V gene data show CDR1 as MNHEY and CDR2 as SMNVEV (reference sequence). The CDR3 length is 15 residues. This chain's CDR3 is CASSKRDRVSGELFF. The CDR3 DNA reads as TGTGCCAGCAGTAAGCGGGACAGGGTTTCCGGGGAGCTGTTTTTT.

In regard to this clone: This specimen includes other DNA sequences encoding the same CDR3. J is TRBJ2-3 and V is TRBV7-9; no definite D call. The CDR3 runs 13 residues. Germline V CDR1 and CDR2: SEHNR, FQNEAQ (reference sequence). V shed 3 bases and J shed 1 base, with 5 bases lying between them. The CDR3: CASSLEGTDTQYF. The CDR3 DNA is TGTGCCAGCAGCTTGGAAGGCACAGATACGCAGTATTTT.

This clone showed up just a few times. The chain links TRBV7-2 to TRBJ1-1; 9 bases match TRBD1. V trimming: 4 bases; J trimming: 3 bases; junction bases outside the gene matches: 6. This CDR3 is 15 amino acids long. CDR1 is SGHTA, CDR2 FQGNSA, per germline. The CDR3 bases are TGTGCCAGCAGCTCTCAACAGGGGGCGTACACTGAAGCTTTCTTT. Its protein is CASSSQQGAYTEAFF.

A few counts support this clone. This chain links TRBV5-1 with TRBJ2-5, with 7 bases fitting TRBD1. CDR1 SGHRS and CDR2 YFSETQ come from the germline V gene. The CDR3 spans 15 residues. The V and J ends lost 4 bases and 4 bases, in that order; junction bases with no gene match: 10. This chain's CDR3 is CASSRSDRVGETQYF. Written as DNA, the CDR3 is TGCGCCAGCAGCCGATCAGACAGGGTTGGAGAGACCCAGTACTTC.

This clone has just a few counts. This chain uses TRBV2 with TRBJ2-3, with 9 bases matching TRBD2. V trimming: 5 bases; J trimming: 2 bases; junction bases outside the gene matches: 2. This CDR3 contains 14 residues. Germline CDR1 SNHLY, CDR2 FYNNEI. The CDR3 coding sequence is TGTGCCAGCAGTTTAGCGGGGGTCACAGATACGCAGTATTTT. This codes for CASSLAGVTDTQYF. Full variable domain (remainder filled in from reference TRBV2 and TRBJ2-3): EPEVTQTPSHQVTQMGQEVILRCVPISNHLYFYWYRQILGQKVEFLVSFYNNEISEKSEIFDDQFSVERPDGSNFTLKIRSTKLEDSAMYFCASSLAGVTDTQYFGPGTRLTVL.

This clone has more than one count but fewer than ten. The chain is built from TRBV7-9 and TRBJ2-1; 7 bases match TRBD2. Germline assignment: CDR1 SEHNR and CDR2 FQNEAQ (reference sequence). The CDR3 runs 15 residues. With V trimmed by 4 bases and J by 7 bases, 10 bases remained unmatched. CDR3 residues: CASSSPGTIRNEQFF. In nucleotides, the CDR3 is TGTGCCAGCAGCTCACCTGGGACTATCAGAAATGAGCAGTTCTTC.

Comment on this clone: Different DNA sequences within this sample yield the same CDR3. This chain connects TRBV9 to TRBJ2-6; the D gene is possibly TRBD1 (7 bases). In germline, CDR1 is SGDLS, CDR2 YYNGEE. The CDR3 extends over 15 amino acids. Between the trimmed V and J ends, which lost 4 bases and 1 base, there was a span of 9 bases. As DNA, the CDR3 is TGTGCCAGCAGCCCAGGGGGGTCTGGGGCCAACGTCCTGACTTTC. This gives the protein CASSPGGSGANVLTF. The whole variable domain, filled in from reference TRBV9 and TRBJ2-6, reads DSGVTQTPKHLITATGQRVTLRCSPRSGDLSVYWYQQSLDQGLQFLIQYYNGEERAKGNILERFSAQQFPDLHSELNLSSLELGDSALYFCASSPGGSGANVLTFGAGSRLTVL.

This clone came up a few times. With a far larger clone one base away, a read error is the likely cause. This sequence joins TRBV29-1 and TRBJ2-7, with D perhaps TRBD1 (5 bases). CDR1 SQVTM and CDR2 ANQGSEA come from the germline V gene. This CDR3 is built from 14 residues. The CDR3 DNA reads TGCAGCGGTGAAGAGGCAGGGCTCCGGAACGAGCAGTACTTC. Translated, it gives CSGEEAGLRNEQYF.

The chain carries TRBV5-1 and TRBJ2-3, with a tentative D call TRBD2 (5 bases). V lost 0 bases and J lost 2, with 13 bases in between. CDR1 is SGHRS and CDR2 is YFSETQ in the germline V gene. CDR3 length: 16 residues. CDR3 in DNA: TGCGCCAGCAGCTTGGACCTAGGAGGTTACACAGATACGCAGTATTTT. It codes for CASSLDLGGYTDTQYF.

The chain employs TRBV7-2 and TRBJ2-3, with D perhaps matching TRBD2 (5 bases). V gave up 4 bases and J gave up 1 base, with 15 bases separating them. The CDR3 spans 16 residues. Germline V lookup: CDR1 SGHTA, CDR2 FQGNSA. As DNA, the CDR3 is TGTGCCAGCAGCTCAGCCTCGTCCGGGGGCACAGATACGCAGTATTTT. It yields the protein CASSSASSGGTDTQYF. Full variable domain (outside the CDR3, taken from reference TRBV7-2 and TRBJ2-3): GAGVSQSPSNKVTEKGKDVELRCDPISGHTALYWYRQSLGQGLEFLIYFQGNSAPDKSGLPSDRFSAERTGGSVSTLTIQRTQQEDSAVYLCASSSASSGGTDTQYFGPGTRLTVL.

This chain links TRBV6-4 with TRBJ1-2; 8 bases map to TRBD1. The CDR3 runs to 15 residues. Germline V gene lookup returns CDR1 MRHNA and CDR2 SNTAGT. The ends lost 6 bases at V and 5 bases at J; junction bases unmatched: 11. The CDR3 loop reads CASRQSPGGPYGYTF. The DNA of the CDR3 is TGTGCCAGCAGACAAAGCCCAGGGGGCCCTTATGGCTACACCTTC.